These T cell receptor beta chains were read from a single sample in a study of blood T cell repertoires in COVID-19. Libraries were prepared by immunoSEQ multiplex PCR; TCRdb keeps only in-frame clonotypes and omits some of them. The table lists 45,000 to 55,000 clones, 80% to 90% of them singletons. The sequencing sample was made of peripheral blood. The origin of the receptors is a human donor in a cohort sampled during active COVID-19. Each CDR3 is given with its conserved first and last residue. D genes are given only for firm matches. Where a row states a size, it is once, few, many or the class of an expanded clone; other rows omit it.

V gene,clone size,D gene,J gene,CDR3 DNA,CDR3 protein
TRBV11-3,-,TRBD2,TRBJ2-7,TGTGCCAGCAGCCCGGGGACTACCGGCGAGCAGTACTTC,CASSPGTTGEQYF
TRBV6-6,-,-,TRBJ1-4,TGTGTCAGCAGCCGGGACTTTAATGAAAAACTGTTTTTT,CVSSRDFNEKLFF
TRBV14,-,TRBD2,TRBJ2-7,TGTGCCAGCAGCCAAGAGCCCGGGACTAGCGGGACCCGAGCCTACGAGCAGTACTTC,CASSQEPGTSGTRAYEQYF
TRBV10-2,-,-,TRBJ1-3,TGCGCCAGCAGTGAGTTCCAGGAGGCTGGAAACACCATATATTTT,CASSEFQEAGNTIYF
TRBV15,-,-,TRBJ2-2,TGTGCCACCAGCAGTGGGGCAAACCGCGGCACCGGGGAGCTGTTTTTT,CATSSGANRGTGELFF
TRBV7-3,few,-,TRBJ1-1,TGTGCCAGCAGCGACAACATGAACACTGAAGCTTTCTTT,CASSDNMNTEAFF
TRBV5-5,once,-,TRBJ2-7,TGTGCCAGCAGCCGCCAACACGGGACCTACGAGCAGTACTTC,CASSRQHGTYEQYF
TRBV18,-,TRBD1,TRBJ1-2,TGTGCCAGCTCACCTGGACAGGAAATCGGCGGCTACACCTTC,CASSPGQEIGGYTF
TRBV6-5,-,TRBD2,TRBJ2-3,TGTGCCAGCACATCGGCGGGAGAAGCAGATACGCAGTATTTT,CASTSAGEADTQYF
TRBV18,-,-,TRBJ2-1,TGTGCCAGCTCACCCGGCGGCTCGGTTAATGAGCAGTTCTTC,CASSPGGSVNEQFF
TRBV7-9,-,-,TRBJ2-3,TGTGCCAGCAGCTTGGGTAGGTCTAGCGGCACAGATACGCAGTATTTT,CASSLGRSSGTDTQYF
TRBV4-3,-,-,TRBJ2-7,TGCGCCAGCAGCCAAGGCGAGGGGGAGTTCTACGAGCAGTACTTC,CASSQGEGEFYEQYF
TRBV9,-,TRBD1,TRBJ1-1,TGTGCCAGCAGCTTCGCACAGGGGGACACTGAAGCTTTCTTT,CASSFAQGDTEAFF
TRBV19,-,-,TRBJ2-1,TGTGCCAGTAGTATGGTAACAGGACCCTACAATGAGCAGTTCTTC,CASSMVTGPYNEQFF
TRBV7-6,once,TRBD1,TRBJ2-3,TGTGCCAGCAGCTCAGGACAGGGGGCGAATACGCAGTATTTT,CASSSGQGANTQYF
TRBV19,-,-,TRBJ2-3,TGTGCCAGTAGTATAGAACTAGCAAGCACAGATACGCAGTATTTT,CASSIELASTDTQYF
TRBV4-3,once,TRBD1,TRBJ1-1,TGCGCCAGCAGCCAGCACAGGGGTACTGAAGCTTTCTTT,CASSQHRGTEAFF
TRBV7-2,-,TRBD1,TRBJ1-2,TGTGCCAGCAGCTTAGATACAGGGGGCTATGGCTACACCTTC,CASSLDTGGYGYTF
TRBV24-1,-,-,TRBJ2-1,TGTGCCACCAGTGATTCTTCAGGGTATGACAATGAGCAGTTCTTC,CATSDSSGYDNEQFF
TRBV12-3/TRBV12-4,-,-,TRBJ2-5,TGTGCCAGCAGTCCCAACTCGAGAGAGACCCAGTACTTC,CASSPNSRETQYF
TRBV18,-,TRBD2,TRBJ2-6,TGTGCCAGCTCACCGGGAGGGGCTAGGACGGGGGCCAACGTCCTGACTTTC,CASSPGGARTGANVLTF
TRBV25-1,-,-,TRBJ2-2,TGTGCCAGCAGTGAATACGGGACATTGAACACCGGGGAGCTGTTTTTT,CASSEYGTLNTGELFF
TRBV10-3,once,TRBD2,TRBJ2-7,TGTGCCATCAGTGACAAGCTAGCGGGGAGCGGACAGTACTTC,CAISDKLAGSGQYF
TRBV3-1/TRBV3-2,-,-,TRBJ1-3,TGTGCCAGCAGCCACAGGGTTAGGCTCTCTGGAAACACCATATATTTT,CASSHRVRLSGNTIYF
TRBV9,-,TRBD1,TRBJ1-1,TGTGCCAGCAGCGACTTGACAGGGGATAACACTGAAGCTTTCTTT,CASSDLTGDNTEAFF
TRBV7-8,-,TRBD1,TRBJ2-7,TGTGCCAGCAGCTTAAAGCGACAGGGGACCTACGAGCAGTACTTC,CASSLKRQGTYEQYF
TRBV13,-,TRBD1,TRBJ1-1,TGTGCCAGCAGCCTGACAGGGGGCACTGAAGCTTTCTTT,CASSLTGGTEAFF
TRBV7-3,once,-,TRBJ1-3,TGTGCCAGCAGCGCAGGGTCTGGAAACACCATATATTTT,CASSAGSGNTIYF
TRBV6-5,few,-,TRBJ2-7,TGTGCCAGCAGTTACTCCTATGGGCCTACGGCGCGCGAGCAGTACTTC,CASSYSYGPTAREQYF
TRBV19,-,TRBD1,TRBJ2-3,TGTGCCAGTAGTCCACAGGGGAACGCAGATACGCAGTATTTT,CASSPQGNADTQYF
TRBV30,-,-,TRBJ1-3,TGTGCCTGGAGTAGGCTGGGGAGCTCTGGAAACACCATATATTTT,CAWSRLGSSGNTIYF
TRBV3-1/TRBV3-2,once,-,TRBJ2-1,TGTGCCAGCAGCCAAGCAGGGGCATTTGGATACAATGAGCAGTTCTTC,CASSQAGAFGYNEQFF
TRBV2,-,-,TRBJ2-2,TGTGCCAGCAGTGTTCAGGGGATAAACACCGGGGAGCTGTTTTTT,CASSVQGINTGELFF
TRBV6-1,-,TRBD2,TRBJ2-4,TGTGCCAGCAGTGTTTATCGCGGGAGAATCCAAAACATTCAGTACTTC,CASSVYRGRIQNIQYF
TRBV7-3,-,-,TRBJ2-3,TGTGCCAGCAGCTCCGGGACTGTTAGCACAGATACGCAGTATTTT,CASSSGTVSTDTQYF
TRBV13,-,TRBD1,TRBJ2-7,TGTGCCAGCAGCCCCCTATCCGGACAGGGGAGGCAAGAGCAGTACTTC,CASSPLSGQGRQEQYF
TRBV11-2,-,TRBD2,TRBJ2-1,TGTGCCAGCAGCTTACCCCGCGTCGGGGAGCGGGGGGCGTACAATGAGCAGTTCTTC,CASSLPRVGERGAYNEQFF
TRBV25-1,-,-,TRBJ1-1,TGTGCCAGCACTCCCGCAGAAGACAGGCAAGCTTTCTTT,CASTPAEDRQAFF
TRBV6-5,-,-,TRBJ1-2,TGTGCCAGCAGTACTTTGACAGGCCTCGGCTATGGCTACACCTTC,CASSTLTGLGYGYTF
TRBV5-6,-,TRBD1,TRBJ1-2,TGTGCCAGCAGCCTACGGACAGGGGGGTACTATGGCTACACCTTC,CASSLRTGGYYGYTF
TRBV7-2,-,-,TRBJ2-2,TGTGCCAGCAGCTTAGTTAGGAACACCGGGGAGCTGTTTTTT,CASSLVRNTGELFF
TRBV5-4,-,TRBD1,TRBJ1-6,TGTGCCAGCAGCCCTGGGACAGTTGGTTCACCCCTCCACTTT,CASSPGTVGSPLHF
TRBV7-2,few,-,TRBJ2-1,TGTGCCAGCAGCCCTCAAGCAGGTGACAATGAGCAGTTCTTC,CASSPQAGDNEQFF
TRBV5-1,-,-,TRBJ2-7,TGCGCCAGCAGCTTGGCCCCAGTGAACTCCTACGAGCAGTACTTC,CASSLAPVNSYEQYF
TRBV11-2,-,-,TRBJ2-7,TGTGCCAGCAGTAATGAAGCGGGCACCTACGAGCAGTACTTC,CASSNEAGTYEQYF
TRBV15,-,-,TRBJ2-1,TGTGCCACCAGCGGAAACAGGGTGACGGGCAATGAGCAGTTCTTC,CATSGNRVTGNEQFF
TRBV5-1,-,-,TRBJ2-2,TGCGCCAGCAGCTTAGCAACCAGGGCCAACACCGGGGAGCTGTTTTTT,CASSLATRANTGELFF
TRBV3-1/TRBV3-2,-,-,TRBJ2-1,TGTGCCAGCAGATCTCAGGCCCACAATGAGCAGTTCTTC,CASRSQAHNEQFF
TRBV19,-,-,TRBJ1-2,TGTGCCAGCGCCGCTGGGGGGGCGCAGCTCTATGGCTACACCTTC,CASAAGGAQLYGYTF
TRBV18,-,-,TRBJ1-1,TGTGCCAGCTCACCAGCGAGAGGGTCGGACACTGAAGCTTTCTTT,CASSPARGSDTEAFF
TRBV19,once,-,TRBJ1-1,TGTGCCAGTAGTATTCGTAAGAACACTGAAGCTTTCTTT,CASSIRKNTEAFF
TRBV19,-,TRBD1,TRBJ1-3,TGTGCCAGTAGTATCGGACAGGGGGCAAGTGGAAACACCATATATTTT,CASSIGQGASGNTIYF
TRBV4-1,-,-,TRBJ2-1,TGCGCCAGCAGCCAGAGACAGGCGACCTACAATGAGCAGTTCTTC,CASSQRQATYNEQFF
TRBV11-2,once,-,TRBJ1-4,TGTGCCAGCAGCTTAGACGGTGCAACTAATGAAAAACTGTTTTTT,CASSLDGATNEKLFF
TRBV6-2/TRBV6-3,-,TRBD1,TRBJ1-2,TGTGCCAGCAGTGCCTGGACAGGGTTTGGCGCCTATGGCTACACCTTC,CASSAWTGFGAYGYTF
TRBV7-2,-,TRBD1,TRBJ2-6,TGTGCCAGCAGTGTCGGACAGGGAAGCTCTGGGGCCAACGTCCTGACTTTC,CASSVGQGSSGANVLTF
TRBV18,-,-,TRBJ1-4,TGTGCCAGCTCACCCAGCAGCAGGGAAAAACTGTTTTTT,CASSPSSREKLFF
TRBV7-9,-,TRBD1,TRBJ1-5,TGTGCCAGCAGCCCCGGGGGACAGTCATATCAGCCCCAGCATTTT,CASSPGGQSYQPQHF
TRBV12-2,-,-,TRBJ2-1,TGTGCAAGTCGCTTCGAAACCCCCCCCAGTCGGGAGGACATTTCAAGCTCCTACAATGAGCAGTTCTTC,CASRFETPPSREDISSSYNEQFF
TRBV2,-,TRBD1,TRBJ2-2,TGTGCCAGCACAATACGGACAGGGGGCACCGGGGAGCTGTTTTTT,CASTIRTGGTGELFF